These T cell receptor beta chains were read from a single sample in a study of T cell repertoires in aging, cancer and after chemotherapy. MiXCR, run by TCRdb on the multiplex PCR reads, gives a single entry per CDR3 protein. The sample records around 9,200 distinct CDR3 sequences, roughly 31% being singletons. The sample comprised blood. The receptors were gathered from a human donor in good health. The donor label of this sample is uncertain. The CDR3 runs from the conserved cysteine through the conserved F or W. The order of the fields is J gene, D gene, clone size, V gene, CDR3 DNA, CDR3 protein. A D gene is named only where the DNA matches it firmly. Rows may omit the clone size; those that give it use once, few, many or a size class.

TRBJ2-1,-,-,TRBV4-3,TGCGCCAGCAGCCGAGTACCCTTTACCCTCAAGGGTGAGCAGTTCTTC,CASSRVPFTLKGEQFF
TRBJ2-3,-,few,TRBV5-6,TGTGCCAGCAGCTTGTACGGGGACGCAGATACGCAGTATTTT,CASSLYGDADTQYF
TRBJ2-2,TRBD2,-,TRBV6-2/TRBV6-3,TGTGCCAGCAGAAGACTAGCGGGGGGGACCGGGGAGCTGTTTTTT,CASRRLAGGTGELFF
TRBJ1-1,TRBD1,few,TRBV5-4,TGTGCCAGCAGCAAAGGGGGCTACACTGAAGCTTTCTTT,CASSKGGYTEAFF
TRBJ1-4,TRBD1,once,TRBV11-2,TGTGCCAGCAGCCGGTGGGGGTACAGGGGGGTAAATGAAAAACTGTTTTTT,CASSRWGYRGVNEKLFF
TRBJ2-3,TRBD2,few,TRBV5-4,TGTGCCAGCAGCGTTGAGGGGTCGAGCGGGAGACGCACAGATACGCAGTATTTT,CASSVEGSSGRRTDTQYF
TRBJ2-3,-,-,TRBV5-4,TGTGCCAGCAGCTTGGCCCCAGATACGCAGTATTTT,CASSLAPDTQYF
TRBJ2-1,TRBD2,few,TRBV6-5,TGTGCCAGCAGTGACTCTAGCGGGGGGGCCAATGAGCAGTTCTTC,CASSDSSGGANEQFF
TRBJ2-1,TRBD2,few,TRBV20-1,TGCAGTGCTAGAGATATGAGCGGGATTACGGAGTTCTTC,CSARDMSGITEFF
TRBJ2-7,-,-,TRBV5-5,TGTGCCAGCAGCTTGTGGCAGTGGGCATACGAGCAGTACTTC,CASSLWQWAYEQYF
TRBJ1-1,-,medium-sized,TRBV30,TGTGCCTGGAGTTCAGGAGGACAGACGAACACTGAAGCTTTCTTT,CAWSSGGQTNTEAFF
TRBJ2-2,-,medium-sized,TRBV27,TGTGCCAGCAGTTTTGGGAGCACCGGGGAGCTGTTTTTT,CASSFGSTGELFF
TRBJ1-6,-,-,TRBV27,TGTGCCAGCAGTTTAAGGAGTGTGGGAGCAGATAATTCACCCCTCCACTTT,CASSLRSVGADNSPLHF
TRBJ1-1,-,-,TRBV18,TGTGCCAGCTCACCATTTAGGGACGGGATAGAAGCTTTCTTT,CASSPFRDGIEAFF
TRBJ2-3,TRBD2,few,TRBV5-6,TGTGCCAGCAGCCGGGGGGGGGGGCGCGCAGATACGCAGTATTTT,CASSRGGGRADTQYF
TRBJ2-5,TRBD1,-,TRBV11-1,TGTGCCAGCAGCCCCCGGGACAGGGGGTCGAAGACCCAGTACTTC,CASSPRDRGSKTQYF
TRBJ2-7,-,few,TRBV30,TGTGCCTGGAGTGTCGGAGGTGCGAACGAGCAGTACTTC,CAWSVGGANEQYF
TRBJ1-2,-,-,TRBV27,TGTGCCAGCAGTTCTCCGGACCGCGTAGGCTACACCTTC,CASSSPDRVGYTF
TRBJ2-5,-,few,TRBV30,TGTGCCTGCCTCGGGGCCAATCAAGAGACCCAGTACTTC,CACLGANQETQYF
TRBJ1-1,-,-,TRBV18,TGTGCCAGCTCATACTGGACAGCCGGGGCGTCTGAAGCTTTCTTT,CASSYWTAGASEAFF